A single sample gave rise to the 29 T cell receptor beta chains below, sequenced in a study of blood T cells in healthy people across ages. Primed by a sample-barcoded 5' primer and a J-beta primer mix, a second PCR proceeded for roughly 7 to 11 cycles. MiXCR, run by TCRdb on the 5' RACE reads, gives a single entry per CDR3 protein. This sample has almost 800,000 distinct CDR3 sequences; roughly 64% occur once, and the top ten carry about 20%. Sample: blood. These receptors were taken from a man aged 25-40 years in good health.

This chain links TRBV20-1 with TRBJ2-5; 12 nucleotides line up with TRBD2. The CDR3 sequence is 15 residues long. Per germline, CDR1 DFQATT and CDR2 SNEGSKA (reference sequence). V lost 5 bases and J lost 11; bases outside the gene matches: 15. CDR3: CSAPYLAGGHNEQYF. The CDR3 nucleotides read TGCAGTGCTCCCTATCTAGCGGGGGGGCACAATGAGCAGTACTTC.

This clonotype was seen a few times. J is TRBJ1-2 and V is TRBV20-1; D ambiguous. From germline, CDR1 is DFQATT and CDR2 SNEGSKA (reference sequence). Trimming left V 3 bases short and J 3 bases short, with 11 bases between. The CDR3 extends over 13 amino acids. CDR3 amino acids: CSASGLSHYGYTF. In DNA form, the CDR3 reads TGCAGTGCTAGTGGACTCAGCCACTATGGCTACACCTTC.

A remark on this clonotype: One end of the junction does not line up with germline, which may come from a read error. The V and J genes are TRBV11-2 and TRBJ2-5; possibly TRBD1 for D (6 bases). The V gene's germline CDR1 is SGHAT and CDR2 FQNNGV. The CDR3 spans 15 residues. CDR3 sequence (DNA): TGTACCAGCAGCTTAGATGGGGGCAGTCAAGAGACCCAGTACTTC. Protein product: CTSSLDGGSQETQYF.

This chain joins TRBV5-1 and TRBJ2-7; TRBD1 might be the D (6 bases). The J call may be wrong; the DNA end is better matched by TRBJ2-5. Germline values: CDR1 SGHRS, CDR2 YFSETQ. The CDR3 runs to 14 residues. CDR3 region: CASSLGGTWKTQYF. The CDR3 DNA reads as TGCGCCAGCAGCTTAGGGGGAACTTGGAAGACCCAGTACTTC.

V is TRBV6-6 and J is TRBJ1-5; tentatively, D is TRBD1 (5 bases). CDR3 length: 14 residues. The germline V gene has CDR1 MNHNY and CDR2 SVGAGI (reference sequence). Trimming took 8 bases from V and 2 from J, leaving 13 bases between them. In DNA form, the CDR3 reads TGTGCCAGCTGGGCCGGAGGGGGCAATCAGCCCCAGCATTTT. It encodes CASWAGGGNQPQHF.

This clonotype appeared once. This chain connects TRBV28 to TRBJ2-4; D is possibly TRBD1 (5 bases). The DNA end lines up better with TRBJ2-7; the J call may be wrong. CDR1 and CDR2 from the germline V gene are MDHEN and SYDVKM. The CDR3 has 13 residues. The CDR3: CASAGADRNEQYF. CDR3 nucleotide sequence: TGTGCCAGCGCTGGGGCAGATAGGAACGAGCAGTACTTC.

The CDR3 here is CSVVSRDTLFF. CDR3 DNA: TGCAGCGTCGTCTCCCGGGACACATTGTTCTTC. The gene calls are TRBV29-1 and TRBJ2-1; a possible D gene is TRBD1 (6 bases). CDR3 length: 11 residues. Germline CDR1 SQVTM, CDR2 ANQGSEA. V lost 6 bases and J lost 15, with 18 bases in between.

This clonotype was seen a few times. The CDR3 bases are TGTGCCAGCAGCTCCTTACATACCTACGAGCAGTACTTC. Translation gives CASSSLHTYEQYF. This chain links TRBV7-2 with TRBJ2-7; unclear D gene. This CDR3 has 13 amino acids. Germline CDR1 is SGHTA and CDR2 is FQGNSA. With 4 bases removed from V and 2 bases from J, the gap between germline ends came to 9 bases.

On this clonotype: An end of the junction differs from the germline gene, which may be a read error. The chain is built from TRBV4-1 and TRBJ2-7, with D unclear. The CDR3 runs 14 residues. Germline V gene data show CDR1 as MGHRA and CDR2 as YSYEKL. CDR3 residues: CASSQLIWSYEQYF. In DNA, the CDR3 is TGTGCCAGCAGCCAATTAATATGGAGCTACGAGCAGTACTTC.

The rearrangement uses TRBV18 and TRBJ2-4; D tentatively reads TRBD1 or TRBD2 (6 bases each). The germline CDR1 and CDR2 sequences are KGHSH and LQKENI. CDR3 size: 16 residues. V lost 3 bases to trimming and J lost 5 bases, with 17 bases between them. CDR3 protein: CASSPIRGPGENIQYF. The CDR3 nucleotides read TGTGCCAGCTCACCGATCCGGGGGCCAGGGGAAAACATTCAGTACTTC.

This clonotype has only a few counts. This sequence joins TRBV5-1 and TRBJ2-3; D unresolved. The CDR3 loop spans 13 amino acids. Per the germline V gene, CDR1 is SGHRS and CDR2 is YFSETQ. V shed 7 bases and J shed 2 bases, with 11 bases lying between them. For the CDR3, the DNA is TGCGCCAGCCATCACGAGACCACAGATACGCAGTATTTT. Amino acids: CASHHETTDTQYF.

The V gene is TRBV7-3, the J gene TRBJ2-3; 7 positions match TRBD2. The CDR3 extends over 20 amino acids. Germline V gene data show CDR1 as SGHTA and CDR2 as FQGTGA. Losses at the gene ends were 1 base for V and 5 bases for J; bases not matched to a gene: 21. The CDR3 DNA is TGTGCCAGCAGCTTAAGTCCCCCGTTCCCAGAGGCGGGAGTAAGAGATACGCAGTATTTT. Its translation is CASSLSPPFPEAGVRDTQYF.

The V and J genes are TRBV12-3 or TRBV12-4 and TRBJ2-7; D ambiguous. The CDR3 loop spans 13 amino acids. Trimming took 6 bases from V and 3 from J, leaving 12 bases between them. CDR3 sequence reads: CASSRNLVYEQYF. For the CDR3, the DNA is TGTGCCAGCAGCCGAAATTTGGTCTACGAGCAGTACTTC.

The V call is TRBV7-6, the J call TRBJ2-1; maybe TRBD2 (6 bases). The CDR3 consists of 15 residues. Trimming left V 4 bases short and J 6 bases short, with 16 bases between. The germline V gene has CDR1 SGHVS and CDR2 FNYEAQ. CDR3 nucleotides: TGTGCCAGCAGCTCGCCGGGGGAGAAAATCAATGAGCAGTTCTTC. Translating it yields CASSSPGEKINEQFF.

The table lists this clonotype with a few counts. With a much larger clone just one base away, this may be a read error. The V and J genes are TRBV4-2 and TRBJ1-2; possible D gene TRBD1, 5 bases. Germline CDR1 is LGHNA and CDR2 is YNFKEQ. V was cut by 0 bases and J by 4 bases, with 6 bases left in between. This CDR3 comprises 13 residues. The CDR3 region is CASSQEDSYGYTF. CDR3 DNA: TGTGCCAGCAGCCAAGAAGACAGCTATGGCTACACCTTC.

The chain couples TRBV6-5 to TRBJ1-2; tentative D call: TRBD1 (5 bases). Germline CDR1 reads MNHEY; CDR2 reads SVGAGI. The CDR3 is made up of 13 amino acids. The V end was cut by 6 bases, the J end by 5 bases, with 13 bases between. The CDR3 sequence: CASRPPGGYGYTF. In DNA, the CDR3 is TGTGCCAGCAGGCCTCCCGGGGGGTATGGCTACACCTTC.

V gene TRBV4-2 combines with J gene TRBJ2-1; D gene uncertain. Germline loops: CDR1 LGHNA, CDR2 YNFKEQ. Deletions cut 0 bases from V and 2 bases from J, with 11 bases between. The CDR3 is made up of 16 amino acids. The CDR3 protein is CASSQESQSAYNEQFF. The CDR3 DNA sequence: TGTGCCAGCAGCCAAGAATCACAATCAGCCTACAATGAGCAGTTCTTC.

The rearrangement uses TRBV20-1 and TRBJ2-5, with 7 bases fitting TRBD2. The CDR3 runs 14 residues. With V trimmed by 2 bases and J by 1 base, 4 bases remained unmatched. Germline lookup yields CDR1 DFQATT and CDR2 SNEGSKA (reference sequence). CDR3 sequence (DNA): TGCAGTGCTAGACCTCTAGCGGTCCAAGAGACCCAGTACTTC. Translating gives CSARPLAVQETQYF.

The rearrangement links TRBV20-1 to TRBJ2-3; D is perhaps TRBD1 or TRBD2 (5 bases each). Trimming stripped 3 bases from V and 7 bases from J, with 23 bases between. The germline gives CDR1 DFQATT, CDR2 SNEGSKA (reference sequence). The CDR3 is 16 amino acids. CDR3 in amino acids: CSASGQLDTGFNTQYF. The CDR3 region has the DNA TGCAGTGCTAGCGGACAACTAGACACCGGATTTAATACGCAGTATTTT.

The chain recombines TRBV19 with TRBJ2-2; D remains unclear. CDR3 length: 11 residues. Looked up from germline, CDR1 is LNHDA and CDR2 is SQIVND (reference sequence). The V end lost 3 bases, the J end lost 7 bases, and 3 bases lay between the germline ends. CDR3: CASSIHGELFF. The CDR3 bases are TGTGCCAGTAGTATTCACGGGGAGCTGTTTTTT.

J is TRBJ2-1 and V is TRBV29-1; 10 bases agree with TRBD2. Trimming removed 6 bases from V and 7 bases from J; junction bases left unmatched: 12. The CDR3 sequence is 15 residues long. CDR1 is SQVTM and CDR2 is ANQGSEA in the germline V gene. The CDR3 protein is CSVLKVAGGGNEQFF. The CDR3 nucleotides are TGCAGCGTGCTGAAAGTAGCGGGAGGAGGGAATGAGCAGTTCTTC.

CDR3 amino acids: CASRRLSRGRQHF. DNA of the CDR3: TGTGCCAGCAGAAGATTAAGCAGGGGCCGGCAGCATTTT. J is TRBJ1-5 and V is TRBV12-3 or TRBV12-4; a possible D gene is TRBD1 (6 bases). V was trimmed by 6 bases and J by 13 bases, leaving 19 bases between them. This CDR3 has 13 residues.

This chain joins TRBV7-3 and TRBJ2-3; 9 bases fit TRBD1. V dropped 5 bases and J dropped 4; count of bases not matched to a gene: 7. CDR3 length: 15 amino acids. Germline CDR1 reads SGHTA; CDR2 reads FQGTGA. The CDR3 sequence is CASSVGTGSADTQYF. DNA of the CDR3: TGTGCCAGCAGCGTAGGGACAGGGTCCGCAGATACGCAGTATTTT.

This clonotype is a singleton in its sample. The J gene is TRBJ1-1, the V gene TRBV4-3; unclear D gene. The germline V gene has CDR1 LGHNA and CDR2 YSLEER. The length of the CDR3 is 15 residues. V shed 1 base and J shed 0 bases, with 9 bases lying between them. CDR3 protein: CASSQGTGMNTEAFF. CDR3 nucleotides: TGCGCCAGCAGCCAAGGGACGGGCATGAACACTGAAGCTTTCTTT.

The chain combines TRBV20-1 with TRBJ2-1; 11 nucleotides align to TRBD2. The J segment lost 8 bases and the V segment lost 7 bases, leaving 4 bases of the junction unmatched. This CDR3 is built from 12 residues. Germline values: CDR1 DFQATT, CDR2 SNEGSKA (reference sequence). The CDR3 DNA follows: TGCAGTGTAGCGGGGGGGCAGGATGAGCAGTTCTTC. Translated, it gives CSVAGGQDEQFF.

To note about this clonotype: A read error may account for a junction end that differs from germline. The genes are TRBV6-6 and TRBJ2-2, with D perhaps TRBD2 (5 bases). This CDR3 has 13 amino acids. Germline-derived CDR1 and CDR2 are MNHNY and SVGAGI (reference sequence). CDR3: CASSYMNTGELFF. The CDR3, as DNA: TGTGCCAGCAGTTACATGAACACCGGGGAGTTGTTTTTT.

Note on this clonotype: A junction boundary mismatches the germline segment, possibly from a read error. The chain combines TRBV5-1 with TRBJ2-5; 12 bases line up with TRBD2. The J call may be incorrect, as the DNA end agrees better with TRBJ2-7. The germline V gene has CDR1 SGHRS and CDR2 YFSETQ. This CDR3 comprises 17 residues. CDR3 sequence: CVSSPTSGGPSVGEQYF. DNA of the CDR3: TGCGTCAGCAGCCCCACTAGCGGGGGGCCCTCTGTTGGCGAGCAGTACTTC.

This clonotype was counted between two and nine times. This rearrangement joins TRBV7-2 to TRBJ1-2, with 7 bases lining up with TRBD1. V was clipped by 1 base and J by 4 bases; unmatched bases: 6. Germline V gives CDR1 SGHTA, CDR2 FQGNSA. The CDR3 has 15 residues. This CDR3 reads CASSLGGGGVYGYTF. The CDR3 nucleotides read TGTGCCAGCAGCTTAGGGGGAGGGGGCGTCTATGGCTACACCTTC.

This clonotype was recorded a few times. This chain links TRBV12-3 or TRBV12-4 with TRBJ2-7; D is unresolved. The CDR3 spans 14 residues. V gave up 2 bases and J gave up 0 bases, with 8 bases separating them. DNA for the CDR3: TGTGCCAGCAGTTTATCGCCAAGCTCCTACGAGCAGTACTTC. Residues: CASSLSPSSYEQYF.